This is a list of T cell receptor beta chains from one sample in a study of T cells expressing NK-cell markers. TCRdb reprocessed the 5' RACE reads, keeping one entry per CDR3 protein, no DNA. The sample totals about 390,000 distinct CDR3 sequences. The sequencing sample was made of blood T cells: a sorted CD56 or NKG2C T cell subset, CD4+ or CD8+ T cells, or bulk PBMC T cells (not recorded which). These receptor sequences come from a woman aged 45 to 65 in good health. CDR3s include the opening cysteine and the closing phenylalanine or tryptophan.

j_call v_call cdr3_aa
TRBJ1-2 TRBV6-2/TRBV6-3 CASSSQGDLYGYTF
TRBJ2-3 TRBV11-2 CASSLAGVRDTQYF
TRBJ2-2 TRBV24-1 CATSDGQVTGELFF
TRBJ2-4 TRBV5-1 CASSWRTGGLGKNIQYF
TRBJ2-1 TRBV5-6 CASSRLAGWDEQFF
TRBJ2-5 TRBV9 CASGPGSQETQYF
TRBJ2-4 TRBV3-1 CASSQEGATKNIQYF
TRBJ1-5 TRBV5-6 CASSLRVSGNQPQHF
TRBJ2-2 TRBV11-2 CASSPGTSGGELFF
TRBJ2-5 TRBV6-2/TRBV6-3 CASSSLAGVRGETQYF
TRBJ2-1 TRBV24-1 CATGAGESYNEQFF
TRBJ2-2 TRBV12-3/TRBV12-4 CASSLVDTPTGELFF
TRBJ2-1 TRBV28 CASKGLAGAVYNEQFF
TRBJ2-7 TRBV5-6 CASSARTSGILLLTYEQYF